This TCR beta chain was observed in a study of post-analysis software for immune sequencing data. Regarding the study as a whole: Patients had higher frequencies than controls of about 5 TRBV segments, including TRBV5-6, TRBV5-1 and TRBV20-1.

Comments on this clonotype: Its antigen is unknown.

Libraries were made from TCR beta cDNA, and they carried unique molecular identifiers. TCRdb analysed the PCR reads with MiXCR anew, one entry per CDR3 protein. The repertoire holds 800,000 to 950,000 distinct CDR3 sequences, with about 53% as singletons. Trimming shortened V by 1 base and J by 7 bases, and 11 bases separated the two germline ends. Germline V gene sequence: CDR1 LNHDA, CDR2 SQIVND (reference sequence). The CDR3 loop spans 14 amino acids. The specimen sequenced was blood. The rearrangement uses TRBV19 and TRBJ2-1; D not resolved. The source of this sequence is a girl under 18 with multiple sclerosis. CDR3 in DNA: TGTGCCAGTAGTATAGGCTTGCTTGGGAATGAGCAGTTCTTC. It codes for CASSIGLLGNEQFF.